This is a list of T cell receptor beta chains from one sample in a study of beta chain features in type 1 diabetes. Assay used: immunoSEQ multiplex PCR; TCRdb lists only in-frame clones, some missing. This sample has some 350,000 clones, with approximately 13% found just once. The sample was naive CD4+ T cells from blood. The receptors come from a woman younger than 30 with type 1 diabetes. Both conserved end residues are part of each CDR3. D genes are given only for firm matches. Size tells how often a clone was seen (once, few, many) or the class of an expanded clone, and some rows leave it out.

D,size,V,J,DNA,CDR3
-,-,TRBV30,TRBJ2-2,TGTGCCTGGAGGACGAGGGTTACCGGGGAGCTGTTTTTT,CAWRTRVTGELFF
-,-,TRBV4-1,TRBJ2-1,TGCGCCAGCAGCCAAGACCCCTCGGCGGCACAGTTCTTC,CASSQDPSAAQFF
-,-,TRBV5-1,TRBJ2-6,TGCGCCAGCAGCCCTCAAAGTCCAGCTGGGGCCAACGTCCTGACTTTC,CASSPQSPAGANVLTF
TRBD2,-,TRBV7-9,TRBJ2-3,TGTGCCAGCAGCTTAGGAGGCGCTCTAGCGGGAGCGGGGGGAGATACGCAGTATTTT,CASSLGGALAGAGGDTQYF
-,few,TRBV6-5,TRBJ1-5,TGTGCCAGCAGTTACTCTCTCCCCTCCAATCAGCCCCAGCATTTT,CASSYSLPSNQPQHF
-,few,TRBV5-6,TRBJ2-1,TGTGCCAGCAGCGTAGCCGGTGAGCAGTTCTTC,CASSVAGEQFF
-,few,TRBV5-6,TRBJ2-3,TGTGCCGGAGGGATTGGGGAGGATACGCAGTATTTT,CAGGIGEDTQYF
TRBD2,few,TRBV25-1,TRBJ2-1,TGTGCCAGCAGTGGGCTAGCGGGACTTTCCTCCTACAATGAGCAGTTCTTC,CASSGLAGLSSYNEQFF
-,-,TRBV7-9,TRBJ2-3,TGTGCCAGCAGCCTTATACTAACTACAGATACGCAGTATTTT,CASSLILTTDTQYF
-,few,TRBV29-1,TRBJ2-1,TGCAGCGCCCGGAAGGGCGCGGGTTCCTACAATGAGCAGTTCTTC,CSARKGAGSYNEQFF
-,few,TRBV5-6,TRBJ1-5,TGTGCCAGCAGCCTGATCGGGGGGGAGGGCCAGCCCCAGCATTTT,CASSLIGGEGQPQHF
TRBD2,few,TRBV4-3,TRBJ2-3,TGCGCCAGCAGCCAACTGGGACTAGCTCTGGATACGCAGTATTTT,CASSQLGLALDTQYF
TRBD2,few,TRBV16,TRBJ2-5,TGTGCCAGCAGCCGTGGACGGACTAGCGGCCAAGAGACCCAGTACTTC,CASSRGRTSGQETQYF
TRBD1,-,TRBV15,TRBJ2-7,TGTGCCACCAGCAGAGATGCGACAGGGTGGTCCTACGAGCAGTACTTC,CATSRDATGWSYEQYF
-,-,TRBV28,TRBJ1-5,TGTGCCAGCAGTTTGGTGTGGTACAGGAGTAGCAATCAGCCCCAGCATTTT,CASSLVWYRSSNQPQHF
-,-,TRBV5-1,TRBJ2-3,TGCGCCAGCAGCTTGGCGGGATCCACAGATACGCAGTATTTT,CASSLAGSTDTQYF
-,-,TRBV27,TRBJ2-2,TGTGCCAGCAGTTTAAGGAGGGGTGAAAACACCGGGGAGCTGTTTTTT,CASSLRRGENTGELFF